These 10 T cell receptor beta chains came from one sample sequenced in a study of T-cell reconstitution after alpha-beta-depleted transplantation in children. Preparation of the TCRbeta library involved a method that used unique molecular identifiers. TCRdb ran MiXCR on the PCR reads and lists one entry per CDR3 protein. The sample yields about 460,000 distinct CDR3 sequences, under 15% seen once. This specimen was PBMCs from the stem cell graft donor, taken from the stem cell graft. These receptors originate from a human donor who donated a stem cell graft to a child with combined immunodeficiency.

There are many counts of this clonotype. The chain has TRBV20-1 and TRBJ1-1; D not resolved. Germline V gene lookup returns CDR1 DFQATT and CDR2 SNEGSKA (reference sequence). This CDR3 region has 12 residues. V was clipped by 5 bases and J by 4 bases, with 11 bases between them. As DNA, the CDR3 is TGCAGTGCTCAACGGGAGGTCACTGAAGCTTTCTTT. As protein: CSAQREVTEAFF.

The chain links TRBV20-1 to TRBJ1-2; maybe TRBD1 (6 bases). Germline CDR1 is DFQATT and CDR2 is SNEGSKA (reference sequence). The CDR3 extends over 13 amino acids. V was trimmed by 3 bases and J by 6 bases, leaving 14 bases between them. CDR3 nucleotide sequence: TGCAGTGCTAGGTGGCAGGGGTGGGATGGCTACACCTTC. This translates into CSARWQGWDGYTF.

The gene calls are TRBV4-3 and TRBJ2-1; 7 nucleotides match TRBD2. Germline trimming cut 0 bases from V and 6 bases from J; bases unmatched to any gene: 8. The germline V gene encodes CDR1 LGHNA and CDR2 YSLEER. CDR3 length equals 16 residues. The CDR3 here is CASSQEAGEVRNEQFF. The DNA for the CDR3 is TGCGCCAGCAGCCAAGAGGCGGGAGAGGTTCGCAATGAGCAGTTCTTC.

The rearrangement uses TRBV7-9 and TRBJ1-3, with D possibly matching TRBD1 (5 bases). The CDR3 runs 15 residues. Trimming took 5 bases from V and 0 from J, leaving 11 bases between them. Germline-derived CDR1 and CDR2 are SEHNR and FQNEAQ (reference sequence). CDR3 coding DNA: TGTGCCAGCAGCGAGACCGACAGCTCTGGAAACACCATATATTTT. This sequence encodes CASSETDSSGNTIYF. The whole variable domain, filled in from reference TRBV7-9 and TRBJ1-3, reads DTGVSQNPRHKITKRGQNVTFRCDPISEHNRLYWYRQTLGQGPEFLTYFQNEAQLEKSRLLSDRFSAERPKGSFSTLEIQRTEQGDSAMYLCASSETDSSGNTIYFGEGSWLTVV.

This clonotype was seen many times. The J gene is TRBJ1-2, the V gene TRBV5-1, with TRBD1 identical over 7 bases. The V gene end was trimmed by 4 bases and the J gene end by 0 bases; junction bases not matched to a gene: 15. The germline CDR1 and CDR2 sequences are SGHRS and YFSETQ. The CDR3 extends over 18 amino acids. The CDR3 reads CASSAGTARKGTNYGYTF. The CDR3 coding sequence is TGCGCCAGCAGCGCCGGGACAGCCCGCAAGGGTACTAACTATGGCTACACCTTC.

This clonotype was counted ten times or more. The CDR3 sequence is CSVRLRLAGVENEQFF. CDR3 nucleotides: TGCAGCGTCCGATTACGACTAGCGGGAGTGGAGAATGAGCAGTTCTTC. This chain links TRBV29-1 with TRBJ2-1, with 12 bases matching TRBD2. The germline gives CDR1 SQVTM, CDR2 ANQGSEA. J was trimmed by 7 bases and V by 6 bases; bases with no gene match: 13. CDR3 length: 16 residues.

This clonotype was counted at least ten times. This chain links TRBV14 with TRBJ1-6; 8 bases line up with TRBD1. V lost 4 bases and J lost 7; bases outside the gene matches: 9. Germline assignment: CDR1 SGHDN and CDR2 FVKESK. This CDR3 is built from 16 residues. Here the CDR3 reads CASSRRQGRRNSPLHF. As DNA, the CDR3 is TGTGCCAGCAGCCGCCGACAGGGGCGGAGGAATTCACCCCTCCACTTT. The full variable domain, its missing parts supplied by reference TRBV14 and TRBJ1-6, is EAGVTQFPSHSVIEKGQTVTLRCDPISGHDNLYWYRRVMGKEIKFLLHFVKESKQDESGMPNNRFLAERTGGTYSTLKVQPAELEDSGVYFCASSRRQGRRNSPLHFGNGTRLTVT.

The gene calls are TRBV6-5 and TRBJ1-2; TRBD1 agrees at 7 bases. Germline CDR1 and CDR2: MNHEY and SVGAGI. The CDR3 has 12 amino acids. The V gene end was trimmed by 6 bases and the J gene end by 5 bases; junction bases not matched to a gene: 3. Here the CDR3 reads CASRGTAYGYTF. CDR3 in DNA: TGTGCCAGCAGGGGGACAGCTTATGGCTACACCTTC.

V gene TRBV28 combines with J gene TRBJ2-6, with D unclear. V lost 6 bases to trimming and J lost 0 bases, with 9 bases between them. This CDR3 region has 15 residues. The germline V gene has CDR1 MDHEN and CDR2 SYDVKM. The CDR3 is CASRWMGSGANVLTF. CDR3 DNA: TGTGCCAGCAGATGGATGGGCTCTGGGGCCAACGTCCTGACTTTC.

This chain uses TRBV11-2 with TRBJ2-7; tentatively, D is TRBD1 (6 bases). The CDR3 loop spans 19 amino acids. Germline loops: CDR1 SGHAT, CDR2 FQNNGV. Trimming removed 1 base at V and 6 bases at J, with 28 bases between. CDR3 nucleotide sequence: TGTGCCAGCAGCTTAGTGGGGACACCTCGAGGGCCTCAGAGTCTCGAGCAGTACTTC. It translates to CASSLVGTPRGPQSLEQYF.